The 25 T cell receptor beta chains presented below share a single source sample, sequenced in a study of cytomegalovirus exposure and HLA in healthy donors. Primers for the PCR totalled 60 Vbeta and 13 Jbeta. Only in-frame clones appear in the TCRdb table, and some are missing; sequencing was by immunoSEQ multiplex PCR. This table has around 180,000 clones, 65% to 75% appearing once. Material: PBMCs. The receptors were sampled from a girl aged 5 to 17 in good health and CMV-seronegative.

The chain recombines TRBV7-9 with TRBJ1-2, with D tentatively TRBD1 (6 bases). Germline V lookup: CDR1 SEHNR, CDR2 FQNEAQ (reference sequence). The CDR3 is 14 residues long. Trimming cost V 1 base and J 13 bases, with 19 bases left between them. The CDR3 protein is CASSLGRGAEEATF. The CDR3 nucleotides read TGTGCCAGCAGCTTAGGGCGGGGGGCGGAAGAGGCCACCTTC.

This chain joins TRBV5-1 and TRBJ1-1; 7 positions match TRBD1. Germline trimming cut 3 bases from V and 1 base from J; bases unmatched to any gene: 3. The CDR3 length is 14 residues. Germline V gene sequence: CDR1 SGHRS, CDR2 YFSETQ. CDR3 bases: TGCGCCAGCAGCTCGGGACAGAGGAACACTGAAGCTTTCTTT. It encodes CASSSGQRNTEAFF. The full variable domain, in which reference TRBV5-1 and TRBJ1-1 provide the parts outside the CDR3, is KAGVTQTPRYLIKTRGQQVTLSCSPISGHRSVSWYQQTPGQGLQFLFEYFSETQRNKGNFPGRFSGRQFSNSRSEMNVSTLELGDSALYLCASSSGQRNTEAFFGQGTRLTVV.

The chain uses TRBV4-1 and TRBJ1-2, with a tentative D call TRBD1 (5 bases). The germline gives CDR1 MGHRA, CDR2 YSYEKL. The CDR3 extends over 15 amino acids. V was shortened by 1 base and J by 2 bases, with 11 bases between the two germline ends. The CDR3 nucleotides are TGCGCCAGCAGCCAAGTTTCGGGGGGGAACTATGGCTACACCTTC. It is translated as CASSQVSGGNYGYTF.

The chain carries TRBV7-8 and TRBJ2-1; TRBD1 might be the D (5 bases). The V end lost 1 base, the J end lost 8 bases, and 12 bases lay between the germline ends. The CDR3 runs to 14 residues. Germline lookup yields CDR1 SGHVS and CDR2 FQNEAQ. The CDR3 sequence is CASSLVSFRDEQFF. CDR3 coding DNA: TGTGCCAGCAGCTTAGTGTCGTTCAGGGATGAGCAGTTCTTC. The full variable domain, completed using reference TRBV7-8 and TRBJ2-1, is GAGVSQSPRYKVAKRGQDVALRCDPISGHVSLFWYQQALGQGPEFLTYFQNEAQLDKSGLPSDRFFAERPEGSVSTLKIQRTQQEDSAVYLCASSLVSFRDEQFFGPGTRLTVL.

The chain couples TRBV7-8 to TRBJ2-7; TRBD1 might be the D (6 bases). Trimming took 7 bases from V and 6 from J, leaving 19 bases between them. Per germline, CDR1 SGHVS and CDR2 FQNEAQ. The CDR3 sequence is 14 residues long. The CDR3 reads CASKKAGQGLEQYF. Written as DNA, the CDR3 is TGTGCCAGCAAGAAGGCGGGCCAGGGGCTCGAGCAGTACTTC.

V is TRBV7-8 and J is TRBJ1-1; D might be TRBD1 (5 bases). This CDR3 spans 15 amino acids. Looked up from germline, CDR1 is SGHVS and CDR2 is FQNEAQ. V shed 3 bases and J shed 0 bases, with 11 bases lying between them. CDR3 sequence (DNA): TGTGCCAGCAGCTTGACAGCTTCGATGAACACTGAAGCTTTCTTT. It codes for CASSLTASMNTEAFF.

This chain joins TRBV4-1 and TRBJ2-5; possible D gene TRBD2, 6 bases. This CDR3 is built from 18 residues. Trimming stripped 0 bases from V and 2 bases from J, with 19 bases between. Germline CDR1 MGHRA, CDR2 YSYEKL. DNA of the CDR3: TGCGCCAGCAGCCAAGATCAAAAGGCCCCTGGAGGGCAAGAGACCCAGTACTTC. Encoded protein: CASSQDQKAPGGQETQYF.

The genes are TRBV5-6 and TRBJ1-4; D ambiguous. CDR1 and CDR2 from the germline V gene are SGHDT and YYEEEE. This CDR3 is 16 amino acids long. The ends were cut back, 3 bases at V and 1 base at J, with 13 bases in the middle. The DNA for the CDR3 is TGTGCCAGCAGCTCGGTTATACAGCTAACTAATGAAAAACTGTTTTTT. It is translated as CASSSVIQLTNEKLFF.

V and J are TRBV5-1 and TRBJ2-5; 8 bases agree with TRBD2. Germline CDR1 reads SGHRS; CDR2 reads YFSETQ. Losses at the gene ends were 4 bases for V and 3 bases for J; bases not matched to a gene: 8. This CDR3 is 15 amino acids long. CDR3 coding DNA: TGCGCCAGCAGCCATGACGGGACTAGAGAAGAGACCCAGTACTTC. Translating gives CASSHDGTREETQYF.

The chain employs TRBV6-6 and TRBJ1-2; 7 nucleotides align to TRBD1. V lost 8 bases, J lost 5 bases, and 8 bases stayed unmatched. Germline values: CDR1 MNHNY, CDR2 SVGAGI (reference sequence). The length of the CDR3 is 13 residues. CDR3: CASRTGQMYGYTF. DNA of the CDR3: TGTGCCAGCCGAACGGGACAGATGTATGGCTACACCTTC.

The V gene is TRBV5-8, the J gene TRBJ2-2; 8 bases agree with TRBD2. Germline lookup yields CDR1 SGHTS and CDR2 YDEGEE. This CDR3 has 13 residues. Germline trimming cut 6 bases from V and 6 bases from J; bases unmatched to any gene: 4. The CDR3 sequence: CASIQRGSGELFF. For the CDR3, the DNA is TGTGCCAGCATCCAGCGGGGGTCCGGGGAGCTGTTTTTT.

This clone was seen only a few times. The chain couples TRBV6-6 to TRBJ1-3; D is undetermined. In germline, CDR1 is MNHNY, CDR2 SVGAGI (reference sequence). The CDR3 sequence is 14 residues long. Trimming shortened V by 10 bases and J by 4 bases, and 17 bases separated the two germline ends. The CDR3 region has the DNA TGTGCCACCTCCCCCCGGGGTACCGGAAACACCATATATTTT. Amino acid sequence: CATSPRGTGNTIYF.

This clone came up once. This sequence joins TRBV18 and TRBJ1-5; perhaps TRBD1 as D (6 bases). Germline V gene lookup returns CDR1 KGHSH and CDR2 LQKENI. This CDR3 comprises 14 residues. The V gene lost 3 bases and the J gene lost 6 bases, with 12 bases spanning the gap. In DNA form, the CDR3 reads TGTGCCAGCTCACCGGCGGGGGGCACTCAGCCCCAGCATTTT. Translation gives CASSPAGGTQPQHF.

V is TRBV21-1 and J is TRBJ2-5; the table's D gene call, TRBD1, was not cross checked with the DNA. TRBV21-1 corresponds to a pseudogene. This CDR3 has 12 residues. This CDR3 is CASSKVQDLGYF. CDR3 sequence (DNA): TGTGCCAGCAGCAAAGTTCAGGATTTAGGGTACTTC.

The rearrangement joins TRBV5-1 to TRBJ2-2, with 11 positions matching TRBD1. This CDR3 spans 15 amino acids. Germline assignment: CDR1 SGHRS and CDR2 YFSETQ. V lost 1 base and J lost 7; bases outside the gene matches: 3. CDR3 DNA sequence: TGCGCCAGCAGCTTGAGGACAGGGGGCAACGGGGAGCTGTTTTTT. Translated: CASSLRTGGNGELFF.

The chain uses TRBV6-4 and TRBJ2-5, with TRBD2 matching 15 bases. The CDR3 is 16 residues long. From germline, CDR1 is MRHNA and CDR2 SNTAGT. V lost 2 bases to trimming and J lost 2 bases; unmatched junction nucleotides: 0. This CDR3 is CASSDGTSGGQETQYF. For the CDR3, the DNA is TGTGCCAGCAGTGACGGGACTAGCGGGGGGCAAGAGACCCAGTACTTC.

In this sample, this clone turned up a few times. As DNA, the CDR3 is TGTGCCAGCAGACCCACAGGGAATCAGCCCCAGCATTTT. This encodes CASRPTGNQPQHF. V and J are TRBV6-1 and TRBJ1-5; TRBD1 is a possible D gene (6 bases). With 6 bases removed from V and 4 bases from J, the gap between germline ends came to 10 bases. CDR3 length equals 13 residues. Germline V gives CDR1 MNHNS, CDR2 SASEGT.

The rearrangement uses TRBV5-1 and TRBJ1-1, with 7 positions matching TRBD1. CDR3 length: 12 residues. Germline V gene data show CDR1 as SGHRS and CDR2 as YFSETQ. V lost 2 bases, J lost 9 bases, and 4 bases stayed unmatched. The CDR3 sequence is CASSLRQGQAFF. The CDR3 DNA sequence: TGCGCCAGCAGCTTAAGACAGGGCCAAGCTTTCTTT. The whole variable domain, remainder taken from reference TRBV5-1 and TRBJ1-1, is KAGVTQTPRYLIKTRGQQVTLSCSPISGHRSVSWYQQTPGQGLQFLFEYFSETQRNKGNFPGRFSGRQFSNSRSEMNVSTLELGDSALYLCASSLRQGQAFFGQGTRLTVV.

DNA for the CDR3: TGTGCCAGCAGCGTAGTGGGACAGTTAGAGGGCGAGACCCAGTACTTC. Its translation is CASSVVGQLEGETQYF. The chain has TRBV9 and TRBJ2-5; the match to TRBD1 covers 7 bases. V shed 0 bases and J 5 bases; nucleotides not matched to a gene: 10. The CDR3 runs to 16 residues. The germline V gene has CDR1 SGDLS and CDR2 YYNGEE.

This clone was counted only a few times. The gene calls are TRBV7-9 and TRBJ2-7; 9 positions agree with TRBD2. Germline loops: CDR1 SEHNR, CDR2 FQNEAQ (reference sequence). The J segment lost 0 bases and the V segment lost 5 bases, leaving 5 bases of the junction unmatched. The length of the CDR3 is 15 residues. CDR3 in amino acids: CASSRTSGSSYEQYF. CDR3 nucleotides: TGTGCCAGCAGCCGCACTAGCGGGTCCTCCTACGAGCAGTACTTC.

The rearrangement joins TRBV5-1 to TRBJ1-6; 10 bases agree with TRBD1. The CDR3 loop spans 16 amino acids. V lost 2 bases and J lost 9; bases outside the gene matches: 8. CDR1 is SGHRS and CDR2 is YFSETQ in the germline V gene. The CDR3 DNA follows: TGCGCCAGCAGCTTTCTACCGGGACAGGGGACTTCACCCCTCCACTTT. Amino acid sequence: CASSFLPGQGTSPLHF. The full variable domain, completed using reference TRBV5-1 and TRBJ1-6, is KAGVTQTPRYLIKTRGQQVTLSCSPISGHRSVSWYQQTPGQGLQFLFEYFSETQRNKGNFPGRFSGRQFSNSRSEMNVSTLELGDSALYLCASSFLPGQGTSPLHFGNGTRLTVT.

The gene calls are TRBV7-6 and TRBJ1-3; 7 bases map to TRBD1. The CDR3 length is 14 residues. The trim removed 0 bases at V and 4 bases at J, leaving 0 bases unmatched. The germline V gene encodes CDR1 SGHVS and CDR2 FNYEAQ. In nucleotides, the CDR3 is TGTGCCAGCAGCTTAGCACAGGGGGGAAACACCATATATTTT. Amino acid sequence: CASSLAQGGNTIYF.

The chain carries TRBV6-1 and TRBJ1-6, with 9 bases identical to TRBD1. Trimming at V came to 0 bases and at J to 8 bases, leaving 8 bases not matched to a gene. Germline V gene data show CDR1 as MNHNS and CDR2 as SASEGT. The CDR3 covers 17 residues. CDR3 in DNA: TGTGCCAGCAGTGAAGCGAGGGGACAGGGCGGGGATTCACCCCTCCACTTT. It encodes CASSEARGQGGDSPLHF.

The CDR3 loop is CASSYGDWTYEQYF. The CDR3 nucleotides are TGTGCCAGCAGCTACGGGGACTGGACCTACGAGCAGTACTTC. The chain recombines TRBV7-3 with TRBJ2-5, with D possibly TRBD2 on 6 matching bases. The J call may be in error: the DNA end matches TRBJ2-7 better. The CDR3 sequence is 14 residues long. Germline V gives CDR1 SGHTA, CDR2 FQGTGA.

This sequence joins TRBV11-2 and TRBJ1-1; possibly TRBD1 for D (5 bases). CDR1 and CDR2 from the germline V gene are SGHAT and FQNNGV. Trimming took 4 bases from V and 5 from J, leaving 8 bases between them. The CDR3 is 12 amino acids. CDR3 DNA sequence: TGTGCCAGCAGCTCTCGACAGACTGAAGCTTTCTTT. It codes for CASSSRQTEAFF.